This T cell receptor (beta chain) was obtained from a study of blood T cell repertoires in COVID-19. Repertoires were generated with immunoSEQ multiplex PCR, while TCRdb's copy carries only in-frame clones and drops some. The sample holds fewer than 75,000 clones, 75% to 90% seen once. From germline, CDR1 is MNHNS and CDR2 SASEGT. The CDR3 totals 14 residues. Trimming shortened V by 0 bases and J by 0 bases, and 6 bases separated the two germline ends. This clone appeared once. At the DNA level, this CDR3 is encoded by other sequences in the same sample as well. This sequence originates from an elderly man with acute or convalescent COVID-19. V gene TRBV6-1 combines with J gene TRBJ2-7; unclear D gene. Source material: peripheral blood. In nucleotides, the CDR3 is TGTGCCAGCAGTGAAGCTGGCGGCTCCTACGAGCAGTACTTC. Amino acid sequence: CASSEAGGSYEQYF.